This T cell receptor (beta chain) was retrieved from a study of blood T cell repertoires in COVID-19 (dated by TCRdb to 2018 to 2021). For context, the study as a whole: Samples from collaborators originated in the United States, Italy and Spain and spanned both the acute and convalescent phases of COVID-19. The material from the prospective study consisted of cDNA or gDNA derived from T cells, B-cell-depleted T cells, or PBMCs. Deeply sampled blood TCRbeta repertoires from subjects exposed to, actively infected with, or recovered from COVID-19 were included in the dataset. The repertoires were released in a freely available public database meant as a resource for research on the immune response to SARS-CoV-2. Samples came from the ongoing ImmuneRACE study (first 160 participants) plus 1,254 subjects from 6 global collaborators. A de-identified subject ID, COVID-19 status, age in years and sex were almost always included in the sample metadata. Where available, HLA class I and class II types were taken from metadata supplied by the sample provider and were not determined by assay-based typing. On the study overall, not on this receptor specifically: Clinical and demographic metadata were provided uncurated, with the amount varying by source and participant.

The immunoSEQ Assay, a bias-controlled multiplex PCR, was used to amplify TCRbeta CDR3 regions from genomic DNA. Per the original workflow: Within the assay, amplification of reference gene primers was used to estimate how many nucleated cells each sample contained. Sequence reads were collapsed and filtered to measure the absolute abundance of every unique TCRbeta CDR3 rearrangement. For each sample, productive Simpson clonality was calculated by taking the square root of Simpson's diversity index across productive rearrangements. Drawn from immuneACCESS, this table holds only the in-frame rearrangements with V and J called that TCRdb kept. Clones are partly lost; checked studies trace under half to an unresolved V gene and leave the rest unexplained. V, J and clone size are taken as reported in that table, and D and trimming were inferred from the DNA itself. Within this sample are about 48,000 clones, with 80% to 90% of them counted one time only. Jointly, the top ten make up approximately 7% of the sample.

V is trimmed back by 1 base and J by 5 bases, and the junction contains 16 bases that no gene match accounts for. There are 19 amino acids in the CDR3, from cysteine to phenylalanine inclusive. The retained sequence is limited to the CDR3, 57 bases, with the frame set at the first base. The germline V gene provides CDR1 SGHVS and CDR2 FQNEAQ. About this clone itself: The antigen this receptor binds is unknown. Base qualities are missing; no much larger clone stands one base away.

Each collaborating institution followed its own protocols to collect whole blood in K2EDTA tubes. For TCRbeta analysis, collaborators shipped samples as frozen whole blood, isolated PBMCs, or DNA extracted from either of those sample types. Specimen: peripheral blood. The sequence came from a man in his forties or fifties with acute or convalescent COVID-19. The chain is encoded by TRBV7-8 joined to TRBJ2-2; a stretch of 7 junction bases matches TRBD2. The DNA sequence is as follows: TGTGCCAGCAGCTTAGTCTTGGCGGGGCGAAGGGGAGGGACCGGGGAGCTGTTTTTT. This sequence encodes CASSLVLAGRRGGTGELFF. The entire variable domain, with the stretches around the CDR3 drawn from the reference TRBV7-8 and TRBJ2-2 proteins, is GAGVSQSPRYKVAKRGQDVALRCDPISGHVSLFWYQQALGQGPEFLTYFQNEAQLDKSGLPSDRFFAERPEGSVSTLKIQRTQQEDSAVYLCASSLVLAGRRGGTGELFFGEGSRLTVL.